Shown below are 25 T cell receptor beta chains from a single sample sequenced in a study of shared clonotypes between healthy human individuals (dated by TCRdb to the early 2020s). The protocol used for the library was the immunoSEQ multiplex PCR assay. Held by TCRdb, this immuneACCESS table contains in-frame sequences only and omits some clones. Under half of the omission traces to an unresolved V gene where checked; the cause of the rest is unknown. This sample lists some 1.5 million clones; 98% were detected once. Jointly, the top ten make up 0.4% to 0.45% of the sample. Sequenced input: naive CD4+ T cells sorted from blood. The cell subset or site label of this sample denotes: CD45RA+ positively selected. Receptors were obtained from a man younger than 40 in good health.

This chain joins TRBV2 and TRBJ1-4; 8 positions match TRBD1. V lost 6 bases and J lost 3; bases outside the gene matches: 18. CDR3 length: 19 amino acids. CDR1 SNHLY and CDR2 FYNNEI come from the germline V gene. The CDR3 nucleotides are TGTGCCAGCAGCCTGAAAAAGGACAGGGTGGATTTATCTAATGAAAAACTGTTTTTT. It encodes CASSLKKDRVDLSNEKLFF.

This chain joins TRBV27 and TRBJ1-4; tentatively, D is TRBD1 (5 bases). Germline V gives CDR1 MNHEY, CDR2 SMNVEV (reference sequence). Deletions cut 5 bases from V and 2 bases from J, with 12 bases between. This CDR3 is 15 amino acids long. CDR3 region: CASSLQGSTNEKLFF. CDR3 nucleotide sequence: TGTGCCAGCAGTCTCCAGGGATCCACTAATGAAAAACTGTTTTTT.

This chain links TRBV9 with TRBJ1-1, with 10 bases fitting TRBD1. V was clipped by 4 bases and J by 3 bases; unmatched bases: 9. Germline CDR1 reads SGDLS; CDR2 reads YYNGEE. The CDR3 is made up of 16 amino acids. Here the CDR3 DNA reads TGTGCCAGCAGCCCCGGTGGCGGGACAGGGGACACTGAAGCTTTCTTT. It codes for CASSPGGGTGDTEAFF.

J is TRBJ2-7 and V is TRBV6-5, with 12 bases that match TRBD2. Trimming removed 8 bases from V and 4 bases from J; junction bases left unmatched: 9. The CDR3 is 15 amino acids. Looked up from germline, CDR1 is MNHEY and CDR2 is SVGAGI. The DNA of the CDR3 is TGTGCCAGCCAATATCGACTAGCGGGAGAGTACGAGCAGTACTTC. Translating it yields CASQYRLAGEYEQYF.

The rearrangement links TRBV18 to TRBJ2-2; D uncertain. Looked up from germline, CDR1 is KGHSH and CDR2 is LQKENI. This CDR3 contains 16 residues. V lost 6 bases and J 0 bases, leaving 14 bases between the germline ends. For the CDR3, the DNA is TGTGCCAGCTCCCCAGTCAGTGGTCCGAACACCGGGGAGCTGTTTTTT. This codes for CASSPVSGPNTGELFF.

This sequence joins TRBV29-1 and TRBJ2-7; D not certain. Looked up from germline, CDR1 is SQVTM and CDR2 is ANQGSEA. Trimming removed 4 bases from V and 2 bases from J, with 6 bases in between. This CDR3 comprises 11 residues. CDR3: CSVALTYEQYF. In DNA, the CDR3 is TGCAGCGTTGCACTAACCTACGAGCAGTACTTC.

This clone was seen only once. This chain connects TRBV19 to TRBJ2-1, with unresolved D. The CDR3 contains 14 residues. CDR1 LNHDA and CDR2 SQIVND come from the germline V gene (reference sequence). The V and J ends lost 3 bases and 7 bases respectively, with 13 bases between them. The chain's CDR3 is CASSIIRGPNEQFF. The CDR3 DNA follows: TGTGCCAGTAGTATCATTAGAGGCCCAAATGAGCAGTTCTTC.

The chain has TRBV27 and TRBJ2-5; the match to TRBD2 covers 8 bases. After removal of 3 bases from V and 5 bases from J, the junction contained 17 bases not matched to a gene. Per germline, CDR1 MNHEY and CDR2 SMNVEV (reference sequence). This CDR3 spans 18 amino acids. The CDR3 reads CASSLRIQNGRAGETQYF. As DNA, the CDR3 is TGTGCCAGCAGTTTGAGAATACAGAACGGGAGGGCCGGGGAGACCCAGTACTTC.

The rearrangement uses TRBV6-5 and TRBJ2-7; D ambiguous. Germline CDR1 reads MNHEY; CDR2 reads SVGAGI. The CDR3 covers 14 residues. V lost 6 bases and J lost 4, with 16 bases in between. The CDR3, as DNA: TGTGCCAGCAGGGTCTCACGAGATGCGTACGAGCAGTACTTC. Translating gives CASRVSRDAYEQYF.

The CDR3 DNA is TGCGCCAGCAGCTTGAGCGGGACGGAGTACACCTTC. This codes for CASSLSGTEYTF. The gene calls are TRBV5-1 and TRBJ1-2; D possibly corresponds to TRBD1 (5 bases). CDR1 is SGHRS and CDR2 is YFSETQ in the germline V gene. V shed 1 base and J shed 11 bases, with 12 bases lying between them. The CDR3 length is 12 residues.

The gene calls are TRBV7-9 and TRBJ2-7; D is perhaps TRBD2 (6 bases). The CDR3 is made up of 14 amino acids. V lost 1 base and J lost 8, with 15 bases in between. Germline CDR1 SEHNR, CDR2 FQNEAQ (reference sequence). The CDR3 reads CASSLVAGSGKQYF. DNA for the CDR3: TGTGCCAGCAGCTTAGTGGCGGGGTCGGGTAAGCAGTACTTC.

The chain links TRBV9 to TRBJ2-2, with D possibly matching TRBD2 (6 bases). Trimming removed 1 base at V and 6 bases at J, with 13 bases between. CDR1 SGDLS and CDR2 YYNGEE come from the germline V gene. The CDR3 contains 15 residues. CDR3 sequence: CASSVFGSGAGELFF. CDR3 bases: TGTGCCAGCAGCGTATTCGGATCGGGGGCCGGGGAGCTGTTTTTT.

The gene calls are TRBV19 and TRBJ1-5; TRBD1 matches at 9 bases. Unmatched junction bases numbered 13, after V lost 6 bases and J lost 4 bases. Germline assignment: CDR1 LNHDA and CDR2 SQIVND (reference sequence). The CDR3 contains 17 residues. As DNA, the CDR3 is TGTGCCAGTAGCCGAATAGAGGGACAGGGTTGGAATCAGCCCCAGCATTTT. Protein product: CASSRIEGQGWNQPQHF.

The V call is TRBV10-2, the J call TRBJ1-5; possible D gene TRBD1, 6 bases. Per germline, CDR1 WSHSY and CDR2 SAAADI. CDR3 length equals 15 residues. V was shortened by 4 bases and J by 0 bases, with 10 bases between the two germline ends. CDR3 in amino acids: CASSGGAVSNQPQHF. CDR3 bases: TGCGCCAGCAGTGGGGGGGCAGTTAGCAATCAGCCCCAGCATTTT.

This sequence joins TRBV6-5 and TRBJ2-7, with TRBD1 as a possible D gene (6 bases). The CDR3 is 13 residues long. The V end lost 7 bases, the J end lost 5 bases, and 15 bases lay between the germline ends. Germline V CDR1 and CDR2: MNHEY, SVGAGI. The CDR3 DNA reads TGTGCCAGCAAGCTGGACAGTCCCCACGAGCAGTACTTC. Translation: CASKLDSPHEQYF.

The V call is TRBV6-5, the J call TRBJ1-1; D unclear. This CDR3 has 13 amino acids. V was trimmed by 6 bases and J by 3 bases, leaving 11 bases between them. Per germline, CDR1 MNHEY and CDR2 SVGAGI. This chain's CDR3 is CASRREAYTEAFF. CDR3 bases: TGTGCCAGCAGAAGAGAGGCGTACACTGAAGCTTTCTTT.

The genes are TRBV7-2 and TRBJ2-7; 9 positions match TRBD2. The CDR3 extends over 16 amino acids. The trim removed 4 bases at V and 2 bases at J, leaving 9 bases unmatched. Per germline, CDR1 SGHTA and CDR2 FQGNSA. CDR3 bases: TGTGCCAGCAGCTCCCAGGCTAGCGGGGTACCCTACGAGCAGTACTTC. It encodes CASSSQASGVPYEQYF. The full variable domain, rest sourced from reference TRBV7-2 and TRBJ2-7, is GAGVSQSPSNKVTEKGKDVELRCDPISGHTALYWYRQSLGQGLEFLIYFQGNSAPDKSGLPSDRFSAERTGGSVSTLTIQRTQQEDSAVYLCASSSQASGVPYEQYFGPGTRLTVT.

This clone appeared once. This chain links TRBV6-1 with TRBJ1-1; TRBD1 matches at 7 bases. The CDR3 spans 13 residues. Germline V CDR1 and CDR2: MNHNS, SASEGT. The trim removed 8 bases at V and 4 bases at J, leaving 7 bases unmatched. The CDR3 DNA sequence: TGTGCCAGCGGGGGGACAGTTGGCACTGAAGCTTTCTTT. Translation: CASGGTVGTEAFF.

The chain combines TRBV7-6 with TRBJ2-7; 12 bases are a match to TRBD1. The CDR3 contains 14 residues. CDR1 and CDR2 (germline): SGHVS, FNYEAQ. J was trimmed by 4 bases and V by 5 bases; bases with no gene match: 3. CDR3 in amino acids: CASSQGQGAYEQYF. The DNA for the CDR3 is TGTGCCAGCAGCCAGGGACAGGGGGCGTACGAGCAGTACTTC.

The chain recombines TRBV9 with TRBJ2-6; TRBD2 aligns across 13 bases. Losses at the gene ends were 0 bases for V and 4 bases for J; bases not matched to a gene: 7. The germline gives CDR1 SGDLS, CDR2 YYNGEE. This CDR3 has 19 residues. CDR3 DNA: TGTGCCAGCAGCGTAGTTCGGACTAGCGGGAGTCTAGGGGCCAACGTCCTGACTTTC. It specifies CASSVVRTSGSLGANVLTF.

As for this clone: Other DNA sequences from this sample encode an identical CDR3 as well. The J gene is TRBJ2-7, the V gene TRBV29-1; TRBD1 agrees at 9 bases. CDR1 and CDR2 (germline): SQVTM, ANQGSEA. The CDR3 loop spans 12 amino acids. The ends lost 6 bases at V and 2 bases at J; junction bases unmatched: 2. The CDR3 DNA follows: TGCAGCGTCCGGACAGGGGCCTACGAGCAGTACTTC. Protein product: CSVRTGAYEQYF.

The chain combines TRBV11-2 with TRBJ2-5; 9 bases are a match to TRBD2. The CDR3 runs to 13 residues. Germline V gene lookup returns CDR1 SGHAT and CDR2 FQNNGV. J gave up 0 bases and V 11 bases, and 4 bases lay outside the gene matches. CDR3 residues: CAESGGNQETQYF. CDR3 nucleotide sequence: TGTGCCGAGAGCGGGGGGAACCAAGAGACCCAGTACTTC. Supplemented by reference TRBV11-2 and TRBJ2-5, the full variable domain reads EAGVAQSPRYKIIEKRQSVAFWCNPISGHATLYWYQQILGQGPKLLIQFQNNGVVDDSQLPKDRFSAERLKGVDSTLKIQPAKLEDSAVYLCAESGGNQETQYFGPGTRLLVL.

This sequence joins TRBV30 and TRBJ2-3; D may be TRBD2 (6 bases). CDR3 length: 13 residues. Germline lookup yields CDR1 GTSNPN and CDR2 SVGIG (reference sequence). The germline V and J ends were trimmed by 8 bases and 0 bases, with 12 bases remaining between them. This CDR3 reads CAEGRGSTDTQYF. The CDR3, as DNA: TGTGCCGAGGGGCGGGGCAGCACAGATACGCAGTATTTT. Drawing the rest from reference TRBV30 and TRBJ2-3, the complete variable domain is SQTIHQWPATLVQPVGSPLSLECTVEGTSNPNLYWYRQAAGRGLQLLFYSVGIGQISSEVPQNLSASRPQDRQFILSSKKLLLSDSGFYLCAEGRGSTDTQYFGPGTRLTVL.

The gene calls are TRBV28 and TRBJ1-1; D is uncertain. Between the trimmed V and J ends, which lost 2 bases and 4 bases, there was a span of 2 bases. The germline V gene encodes CDR1 MDHEN and CDR2 SYDVKM. The CDR3 runs 11 residues. CDR3 protein: CASSLLTEAFF. The CDR3 coding sequence is TGTGCCAGCAGTTTACTCACTGAAGCTTTCTTT.

This chain uses TRBV4-1 with TRBJ2-1, with D possibly being TRBD2 (6 bases). Trimming stripped 1 base from V and 3 bases from J, with 10 bases between. The CDR3 contains 15 residues. Germline V gives CDR1 MGHRA, CDR2 YSYEKL. CDR3 DNA sequence: TGCGCCAGCAGCCAAGGTGATAGCGGCTACAATGAGCAGTTCTTC. Translation gives CASSQGDSGYNEQFF.